Below, 13 T cell receptor beta chains from the same sample are listed, as sequenced in a study of technical replicates of blood from four donors. This table comes from immunoSEQ multiplex PCR, and its TCRdb copy is limited to in-frame clones, with some not included. The repertoire consists of approximately 99,000 clones, with 95% to 97% occurring once and the leading ten covering about 0.36%. Sequencing was performed on T cells isolated from PBMCs. These receptors originate from a human donor in good health.

The chain combines TRBV29-1 with TRBJ1-1; TRBD1 is a possible D gene (5 bases). The V end lost 5 bases, the J end lost 5 bases, and 18 bases lay between the germline ends. CDR1 SQVTM and CDR2 ANQGSEA come from the germline V gene. The CDR3 extends over 14 amino acids. The CDR3 sequence: CSVRVRINRTEAFF. As DNA, the CDR3 is TGCAGCGTTCGGGTTCGTATCAACAGGACTGAAGCTTTCTTT.

The rearrangement joins TRBV27 to TRBJ1-2; maybe TRBD1 (6 bases). The ends were cut back, 6 bases at V and 3 bases at J, with 11 bases in the middle. The CDR3 has 13 residues. The germline gives CDR1 MNHEY, CDR2 SMNVEV (reference sequence). The CDR3 sequence is CASSLGGDYGYTF. CDR3 sequence (DNA): TGTGCCAGCAGCCTAGGGGGTGACTATGGCTACACCTTC.

This clone occurred once. The genes are TRBV11-2 and TRBJ2-1, with D uncertain. The CDR3 runs 14 residues. V was pared by 1 base and J by 6 bases, with 10 bases between. The germline CDR1 and CDR2 sequences are SGHAT and FQNNGV. As DNA, the CDR3 is TGTGCCAGCAGCTTAGCCCTCTCTATCAATGAGCAGTTCTTC. It encodes CASSLALSINEQFF.

This clone was seen a single time. The chain combines TRBV27 with TRBJ2-5; 11 nucleotides match TRBD2. The germline V gene encodes CDR1 MNHEY and CDR2 SMNVEV (reference sequence). This CDR3 is built from 15 residues. Germline trimming cut 0 bases from V and 5 bases from J; bases unmatched to any gene: 2. The CDR3 loop is CASSLSPSGRETQYF. The CDR3 nucleotides are TGTGCCAGCAGTTTATCCCCTAGCGGGAGGGAGACCCAGTACTTC.

The chain joins TRBV5-5 to TRBJ1-2, with TRBD1 matching over 9 bases. After removal of 1 base from V and 6 bases from J, the junction contained 4 bases not matched to a gene. The germline V gene encodes CDR1 SGHKS and CDR2 YYEKEE (reference sequence). The CDR3 is made up of 14 amino acids. CDR3 sequence (DNA): TGTGCCAGCAGCTTGTGGACAGGGGAAAATGGCTACACCTTC. This encodes CASSLWTGENGYTF.

The CDR3 sequence is CASSLIPQGASGELFF. CDR3 nucleotides: TGTGCCAGCTCACTAATCCCTCAGGGGGCATCCGGGGAGCTGTTTTTT. This chain links TRBV18 with TRBJ2-2, with 8 bases matching TRBD1. The junction had 10 bases not matched to a gene; V was cut back by 4 bases and J by 6 bases. Germline V lookup: CDR1 KGHSH, CDR2 LQKENI. This CDR3 spans 16 amino acids.

This clone has a handful of counts. This sequence joins TRBV7-9 and TRBJ1-1; tentative D call: TRBD1 (6 bases). Germline V CDR1 and CDR2: SEHNR, FQNEAQ (reference sequence). The CDR3 is 13 amino acids. Trimming left V 1 base short and J 13 bases short, with 16 bases between. This CDR3 reads CASSLVGQPGVFF. The CDR3 nucleotides are TGTGCCAGCAGCTTAGTCGGACAGCCCGGGGTTTTCTTT.

The V gene is TRBV7-9, the J gene TRBJ1-5, with D perhaps TRBD1 (5 bases). This CDR3 has 14 amino acids. Looked up from germline, CDR1 is SEHNR and CDR2 is FQNEAQ (reference sequence). With 1 base removed from V and 11 bases from J, the gap between germline ends came to 15 bases. CDR3 protein: CASSLDGGGWSQHF. Here the CDR3 DNA reads TGTGCCAGCAGCTTAGATGGGGGGGGTTGGTCCCAGCATTTT.

The chain combines TRBV6-1 with TRBJ2-1; 7 bases align to TRBD2. V dropped 4 bases and J dropped 1; count of bases not matched to a gene: 7. The CDR3 consists of 16 residues. Germline V gives CDR1 MNHNS, CDR2 SASEGT. CDR3 sequence: CASSGPAGLSYNEQFF. The CDR3 DNA sequence: TGTGCCAGCAGTGGCCCAGCGGGGCTTTCCTACAATGAGCAGTTCTTC.

The chain is built from TRBV6-1 and TRBJ2-2; 9 nucleotides match TRBD2. This CDR3 contains 16 residues. With V trimmed by 4 bases and J by 0 bases, 3 bases remained unmatched. Germline CDR1 reads MNHNS; CDR2 reads SASEGT. The CDR3 DNA reads TGTGCCAGCAGTGTTCTAGCGGGAACGAACACCGGGGAGCTGTTTTTT. Translated, it gives CASSVLAGTNTGELFF.

The chain joins TRBV15 to TRBJ1-5; 7 bases align to TRBD1. This CDR3 is 13 amino acids long. V dropped 6 bases and J dropped 5; count of bases not matched to a gene: 4. Germline CDR1 LNHNV, CDR2 YYDKDF (reference sequence). DNA of the CDR3: TGTGCCACCAGAGACAGGGAACATCAGCCCCAGCATTTT. Its protein product is CATRDREHQPQHF.

This clone was seen a single time. The chain combines TRBV19 with TRBJ1-2; D is undetermined. The germline CDR1 and CDR2 sequences are LNHDA and SQIVND (reference sequence). The CDR3 runs 15 residues. V shed 6 bases and J shed 2 bases, with 16 bases lying between them. The CDR3 region is CASSIIGGANYGYTF. The CDR3 region has the DNA TGTGCCAGTAGCATAATAGGAGGTGCCAACTATGGCTACACCTTC.

The V call is TRBV7-3, the J call TRBJ1-2; 7 nucleotides match TRBD1. V lost 8 bases, J lost 1 base, and 7 bases stayed unmatched. The CDR3 contains 14 residues. Per germline, CDR1 SGHTA and CDR2 FQGTGA. CDR3 nucleotide sequence: TGTGCCAGCCTGAAAGGGGGCCTTAACTATGGCTACACCTTC. Translating gives CASLKGGLNYGYTF.